This TCR beta chain was captured in a study of PD-L1 blockade in urothelial cancer. Study context: Males with urothelial cancer arising in the bladder constituted about nine tenths of the roughly 30 patients. Researchers looked at the blood 3 weeks (second dose) and 6 weeks after treatment began. A median approximately 150,000 T cells were found in blood samples.

Trimming cost V 5 bases and J 2 bases, with 17 bases left between them. The CDR3 is 16 residues long. Germline CDR1 is LNHNV and CDR2 is YYDKDF (reference sequence). Disease in patients was locally advanced or metastatic urothelial carcinoma. Sequencing used immunoSEQ multiplex PCR; TCRdb keeps in-frame clones, though not all of them. The sample holds 30,000 to 45,000 clones, around 83% seen once. V is TRBV15 and J is TRBJ2-3; weak D call: TRBD2 (5 bases). Specimen: PBMCs, collected around atezolizumab (anti-PD-L1) treatment. This sequence was found in a man aged 60 to 75 with urothelial cancer. The CDR3 is CATSPRPAVDTDTQYF. The DNA for the CDR3 is TGTGCCACCAGCCCCCGCCCAGCGGTGGACACAGATACGCAGTATTTT.